A selection of T cell receptor beta chains follows, all from one sample in a study of blood T cells in healthy people across ages. A single record per CDR3 protein comes from TCRdb applying MiXCR to the 5' RACE reads. The sample gives roughly 700,000 distinct CDR3 sequences, just under 25% of which show up once; more than 8.5% is in the top ten. This sample was shared with a second study, whose subject was T cells of mothers and their children.

Sequenced sample: blood. The receptor set was obtained from a boy between 10 and 17 years old in good health. Both conserved end residues are part of each CDR3. A D gene is named only where the DNA matches it firmly. Size is stated for part of the rows, as once, few or many counts, or as a class when the clone is expanded.

cdr3_length j_call v_call clone_size d_call cdr3_aa cdr3_nt
14 TRBJ1-2 TRBV7-2 - - CASSSLFSGYGYTF TGTGCCAGCAGCTCCCTGTTCTCTGGGTATGGCTACACCTTC
16 TRBJ2-1 TRBV7-6 - - CASSLLGADSYNEQFF TGTGCCAGCAGCTTACTTGGGGCCGATTCCTACAATGAGCAGTTCTTC
15 TRBJ2-1 TRBV6-5 few - CASSYGSQSYNEQFF TGTGCCAGCAGTTACGGAAGCCAGTCCTACAATGAGCAGTTCTTC
14 TRBJ1-2 TRBV3-1 - - CASSREGVDYGYTF TGTGCCAGCAGCCGAGAAGGTGTCGACTATGGCTACACCTTC
12 TRBJ2-3 TRBV6-1 few - CASSEFTDTQYF TGTGCCAGCAGTGAATTCACAGATACGCAGTATTTT
12 TRBJ2-7 TRBV10-3 few - CAIATGSHEQYF TGTGCCATCGCGACAGGTTCCCACGAGCAGTACTTC
11 TRBJ1-5 TRBV20-1 - - CSADYTDTQHF TGCAGTGCAGACTACACTGATACGCAGCATTTT
13 TRBJ2-7 TRBV29-1 - TRBD2 CSVEETSGYEQYF TGCAGCGTTGAAGAGACTAGCGGGTACGAGCAGTACTTC
15 TRBJ2-6 TRBV12-3/TRBV12-4 - - CASSLRDTGANVLTF TGTGCCAGCAGCCTCCGGGACACCGGGGCCAACGTCCTGACTTTC
13 TRBJ2-5 TRBV7-2 few - CASSLVGTWEQYF TGTGCCAGCAGCTTAGTTGGGACTTGGGAGCAGTACTTC
13 TRBJ2-4 TRBV12-3/TRBV12-4 - - CASSLITGNIQYF TGTGCCAGCAGTTTAATAACCGGGAACATTCAGTACTTC
14 TRBJ2-1 TRBV7-9 - TRBD2 CASSPTAGRIQQFF TGTGCCAGCAGCCCAACAGCCGGGAGGATTCAGCAGTTCTTC
15 TRBJ2-3 TRBV2 - TRBD2 CASRRDYLGTDTQYF TGTGCCAGCAGGAGGGACTATCTCGGTACAGATACGCAGTATTTT
16 TRBJ2-5 TRBV3-1 - TRBD2 CASSRSREGNQETQYF TGTGCCAGCAGCCGTAGCCGGGAGGGGAATCAAGAGACCCAGTACTTC
15 TRBJ2-5 TRBV5-1 few TRBD2 CASTPTRGGEETQYF TGCGCCAGCACTCCTACCCGCGGGGGGGAAGAGACCCAGTACTTC
17 TRBJ2-5 TRBV7-9 - - CATDKGRSTYPRETQYF TGTGCCACCGACAAAGGCAGATCTACATACCCGCGGGAGACCCAGTACTTC
18 TRBJ2-5 TRBV15 - TRBD2 CATSNEKSSGGFGETQYF TGTGCCACCAGCAACGAAAAGTCTAGCGGGGGATTCGGAGAGACCCAGTACTTC